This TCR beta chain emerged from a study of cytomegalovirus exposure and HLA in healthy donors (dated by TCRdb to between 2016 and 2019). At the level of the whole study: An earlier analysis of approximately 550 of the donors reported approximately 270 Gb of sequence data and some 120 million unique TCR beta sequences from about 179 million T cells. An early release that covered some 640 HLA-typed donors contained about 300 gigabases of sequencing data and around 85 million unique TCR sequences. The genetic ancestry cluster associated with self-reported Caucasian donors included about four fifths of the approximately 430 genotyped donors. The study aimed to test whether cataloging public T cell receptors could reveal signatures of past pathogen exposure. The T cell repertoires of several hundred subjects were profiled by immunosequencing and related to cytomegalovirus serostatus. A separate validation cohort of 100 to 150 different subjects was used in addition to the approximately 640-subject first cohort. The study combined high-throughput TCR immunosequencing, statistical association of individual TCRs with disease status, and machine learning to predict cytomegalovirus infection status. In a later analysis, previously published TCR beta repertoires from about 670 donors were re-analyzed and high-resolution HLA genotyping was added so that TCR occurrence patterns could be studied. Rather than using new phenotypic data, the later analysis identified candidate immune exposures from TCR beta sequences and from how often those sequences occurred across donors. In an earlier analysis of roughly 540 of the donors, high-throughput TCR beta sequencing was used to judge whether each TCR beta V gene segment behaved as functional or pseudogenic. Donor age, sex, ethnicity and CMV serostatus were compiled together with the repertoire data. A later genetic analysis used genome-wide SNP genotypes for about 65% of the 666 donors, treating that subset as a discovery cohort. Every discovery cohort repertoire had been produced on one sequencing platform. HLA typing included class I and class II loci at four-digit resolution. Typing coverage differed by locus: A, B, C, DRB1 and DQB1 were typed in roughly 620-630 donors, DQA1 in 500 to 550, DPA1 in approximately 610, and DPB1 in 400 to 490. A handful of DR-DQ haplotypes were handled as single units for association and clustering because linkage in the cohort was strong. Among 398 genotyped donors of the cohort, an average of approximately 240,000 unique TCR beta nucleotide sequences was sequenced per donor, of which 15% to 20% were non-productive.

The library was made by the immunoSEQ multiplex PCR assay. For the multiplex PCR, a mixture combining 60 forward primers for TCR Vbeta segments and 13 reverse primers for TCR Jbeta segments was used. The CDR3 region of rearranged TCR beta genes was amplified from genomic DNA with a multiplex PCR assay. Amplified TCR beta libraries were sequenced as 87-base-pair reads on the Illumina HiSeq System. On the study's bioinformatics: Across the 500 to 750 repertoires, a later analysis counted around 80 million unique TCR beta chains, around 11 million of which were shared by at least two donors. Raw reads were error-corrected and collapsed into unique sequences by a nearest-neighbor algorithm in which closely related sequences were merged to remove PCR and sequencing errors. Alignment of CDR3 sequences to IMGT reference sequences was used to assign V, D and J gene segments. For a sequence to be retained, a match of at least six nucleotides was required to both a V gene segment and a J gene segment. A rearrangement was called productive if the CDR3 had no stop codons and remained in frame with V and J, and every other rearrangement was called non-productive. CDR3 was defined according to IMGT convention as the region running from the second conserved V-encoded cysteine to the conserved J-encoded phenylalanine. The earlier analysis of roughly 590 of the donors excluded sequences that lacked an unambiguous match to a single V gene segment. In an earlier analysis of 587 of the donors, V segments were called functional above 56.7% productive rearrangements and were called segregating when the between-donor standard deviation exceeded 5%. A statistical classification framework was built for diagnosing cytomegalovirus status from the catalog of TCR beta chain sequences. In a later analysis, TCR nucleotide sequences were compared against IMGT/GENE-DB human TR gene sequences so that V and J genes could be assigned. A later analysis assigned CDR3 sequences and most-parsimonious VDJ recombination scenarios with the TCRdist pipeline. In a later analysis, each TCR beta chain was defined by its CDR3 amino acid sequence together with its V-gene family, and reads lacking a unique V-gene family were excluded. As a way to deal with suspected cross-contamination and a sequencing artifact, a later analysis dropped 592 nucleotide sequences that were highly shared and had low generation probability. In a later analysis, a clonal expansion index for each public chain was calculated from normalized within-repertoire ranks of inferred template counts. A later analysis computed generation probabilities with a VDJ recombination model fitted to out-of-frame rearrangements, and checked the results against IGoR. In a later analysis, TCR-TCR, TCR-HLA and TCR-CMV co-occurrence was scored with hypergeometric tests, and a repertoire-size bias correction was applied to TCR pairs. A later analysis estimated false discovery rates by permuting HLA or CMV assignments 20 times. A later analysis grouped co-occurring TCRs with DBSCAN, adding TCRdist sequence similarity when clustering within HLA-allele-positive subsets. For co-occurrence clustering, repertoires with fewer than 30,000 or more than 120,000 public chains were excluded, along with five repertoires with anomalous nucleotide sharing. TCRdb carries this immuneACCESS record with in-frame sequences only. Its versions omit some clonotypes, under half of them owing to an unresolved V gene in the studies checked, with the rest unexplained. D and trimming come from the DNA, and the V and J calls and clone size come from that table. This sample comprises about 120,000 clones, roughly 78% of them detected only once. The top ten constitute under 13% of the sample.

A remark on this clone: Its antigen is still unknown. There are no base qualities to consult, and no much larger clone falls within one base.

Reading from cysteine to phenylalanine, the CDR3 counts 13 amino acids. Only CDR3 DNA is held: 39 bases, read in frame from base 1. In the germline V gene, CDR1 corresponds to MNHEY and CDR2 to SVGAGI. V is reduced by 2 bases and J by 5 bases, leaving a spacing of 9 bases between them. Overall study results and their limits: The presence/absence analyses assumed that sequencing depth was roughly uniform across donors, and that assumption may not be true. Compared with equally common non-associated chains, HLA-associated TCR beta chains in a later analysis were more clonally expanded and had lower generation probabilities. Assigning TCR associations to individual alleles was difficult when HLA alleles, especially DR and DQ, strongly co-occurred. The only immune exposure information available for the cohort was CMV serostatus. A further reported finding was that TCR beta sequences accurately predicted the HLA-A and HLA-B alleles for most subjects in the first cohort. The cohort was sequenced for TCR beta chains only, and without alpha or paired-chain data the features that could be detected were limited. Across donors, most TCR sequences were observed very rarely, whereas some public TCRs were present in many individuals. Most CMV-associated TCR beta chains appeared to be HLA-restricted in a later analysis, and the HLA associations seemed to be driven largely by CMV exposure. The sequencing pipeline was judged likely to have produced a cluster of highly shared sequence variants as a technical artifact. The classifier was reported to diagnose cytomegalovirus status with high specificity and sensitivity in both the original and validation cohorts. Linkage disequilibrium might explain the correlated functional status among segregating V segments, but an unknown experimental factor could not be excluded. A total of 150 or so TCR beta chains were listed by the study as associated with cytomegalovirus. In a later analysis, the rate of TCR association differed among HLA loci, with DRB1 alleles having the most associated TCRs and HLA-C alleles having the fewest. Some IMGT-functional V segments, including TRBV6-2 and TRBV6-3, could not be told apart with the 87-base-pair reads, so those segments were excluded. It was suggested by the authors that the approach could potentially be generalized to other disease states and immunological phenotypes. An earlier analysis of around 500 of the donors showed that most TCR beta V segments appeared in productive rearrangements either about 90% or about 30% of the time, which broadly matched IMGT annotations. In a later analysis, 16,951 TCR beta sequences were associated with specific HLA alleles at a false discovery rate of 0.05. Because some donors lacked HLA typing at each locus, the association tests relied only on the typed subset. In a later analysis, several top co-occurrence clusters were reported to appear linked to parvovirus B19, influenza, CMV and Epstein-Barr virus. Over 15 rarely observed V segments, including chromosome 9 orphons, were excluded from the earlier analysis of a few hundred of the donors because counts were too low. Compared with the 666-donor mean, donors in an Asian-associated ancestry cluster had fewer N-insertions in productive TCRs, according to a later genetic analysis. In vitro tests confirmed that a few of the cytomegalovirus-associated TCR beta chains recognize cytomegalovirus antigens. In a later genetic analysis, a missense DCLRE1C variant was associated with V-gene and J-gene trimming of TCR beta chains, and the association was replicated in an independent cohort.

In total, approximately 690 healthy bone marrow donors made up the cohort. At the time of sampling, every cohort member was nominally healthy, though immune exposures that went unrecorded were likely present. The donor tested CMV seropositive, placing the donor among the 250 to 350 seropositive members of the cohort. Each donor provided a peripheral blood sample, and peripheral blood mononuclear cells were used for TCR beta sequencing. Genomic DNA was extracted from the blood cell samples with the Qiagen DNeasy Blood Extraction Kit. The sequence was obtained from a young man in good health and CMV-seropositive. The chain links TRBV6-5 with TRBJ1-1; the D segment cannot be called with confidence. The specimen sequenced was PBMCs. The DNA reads TGTGCCAGCAGTTACGTCAGTGAAACTGAAGCTTTCTTT. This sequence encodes CASSYVSETEAFF.